In its sample, the clone carrying this T cell receptor (beta chain) was seen many times. The data originate from a study of molecular identifiers for immune sequencing clone quantification. Previously described methods and listed TCR primers were used for bulk TCR libraries. A single record per CDR3 protein comes from TCRdb applying MiXCR to the PCR reads. The table includes some 320,000 distinct CDR3 sequences, roughly 23% detected once. There are 15 residues in the CDR3. Germline V CDR1 and CDR2: SGHRS, YFSETQ. Trimming took 2 bases from V and 1 from J, leaving 12 bases between them. This sequence was found in a human donor in good health. Some libraries in this study had Jurkat cell RNA spiked in. Material: naive CD8+ T cells from blood, with Jurkat cell RNA spiked in. Subset: FACS-sorted CD8+CD4-CCR7+CD45RA+ naive T cells. The chain is built from TRBV5-1 and TRBJ2-5; possible D gene TRBD2, 6 bases. The chain's CDR3 is CASSLLAGSQETQYF. DNA for the CDR3: TGCGCCAGCAGCTTACTGGCGGGATCCCAAGAGACCCAGTACTTC.